This T cell receptor beta chain was sequenced in a study of OX40 agonist ivuxolimab in advanced cancers. The protocol was immunoSEQ multiplex PCR, while the TCRdb copy is restricted to in-frame clones and leaves out a portion. In the table there are roughly 74,000 clones, approximately 95% of which are singletons. No patient had autoimmune disease or received systemic immunosuppression. CDR1 and CDR2 from the germline V gene are SGHVS and FNYEAQ. The V gene end was trimmed by 11 bases and the J gene end by 7 bases; junction bases not matched to a gene: 9. This CDR3 is 13 amino acids long. Source: CD4+ or CD8+ T cells sorted from blood, taken in a trial of the OX40 agonist ivuxolimab. The sequence derives from an adult with an advanced solid tumor such as melanoma, head and neck, liver or kidney cancer. The V gene is TRBV7-6, the J gene TRBJ2-7; 12 bases align to TRBD1. The CDR3 DNA follows: TGTGCCGTTACCGGGACAGGGGGCGCTGAGCAGTACTTC. It codes for CAVTGTGGAEQYF.